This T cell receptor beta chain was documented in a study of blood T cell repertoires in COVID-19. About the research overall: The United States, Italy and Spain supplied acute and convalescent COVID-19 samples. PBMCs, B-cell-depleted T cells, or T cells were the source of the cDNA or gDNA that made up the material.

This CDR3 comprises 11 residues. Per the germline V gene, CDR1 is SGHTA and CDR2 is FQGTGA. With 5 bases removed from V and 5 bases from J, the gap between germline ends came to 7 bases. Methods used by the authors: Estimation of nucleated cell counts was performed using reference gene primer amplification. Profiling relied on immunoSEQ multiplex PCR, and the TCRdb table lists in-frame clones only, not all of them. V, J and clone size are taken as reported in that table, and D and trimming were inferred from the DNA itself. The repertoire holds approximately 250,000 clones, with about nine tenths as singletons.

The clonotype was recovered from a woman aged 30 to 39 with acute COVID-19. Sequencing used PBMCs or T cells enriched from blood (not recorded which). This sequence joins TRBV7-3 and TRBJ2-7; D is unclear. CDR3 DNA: TGTGCCAGCAGCGCAGTCGACGAGCAGTACTTC. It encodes CASSAVDEQYF.